What follows are 28 T cell receptor beta chains derived from one specimen sequenced in a study of identical twins. TCRdb recomputed calls from the 5' RACE reads with MiXCR, one row per CDR3 protein. The sample includes 200,000 to 300,000 distinct CDR3 sequences, more than 9% of them seen just once. Sequenced input: memory T cells sorted from blood. Receptors were obtained from a man between 45 and 60 years old in good health.

This clonotype showed up just a few times. The chain couples TRBV7-8 to TRBJ1-3; the D is unclear. This CDR3 has 13 amino acids. Germline CDR1 is SGHVS and CDR2 is FQNEAQ. V was trimmed by 9 bases and J by 0 bases, leaving 9 bases between them. The CDR3 DNA reads TGTGCCAGTAGGAGTCACTCTGGAAACACCATATATTTT. Amino acid sequence: CASRSHSGNTIYF.

This clonotype was picked up a small number of times. This chain links TRBV5-1 with TRBJ1-5, with a possible D match to TRBD1 (5 bases). Germline V gene sequence: CDR1 SGHRS, CDR2 YFSETQ. The V end was cut by 0 bases, the J end by 6 bases, with 13 bases between. This CDR3 has 15 amino acids. The CDR3 coding sequence is TGCGCCAGCAGCTTGGCGGGTCAGGGAAGTCAGCCCCAGCATTTT. It codes for CASSLAGQGSQPQHF. Looking up the rest from reference TRBV5-1 and TRBJ1-5 gives the full variable domain: KAGVTQTPRYLIKTRGQQVTLSCSPISGHRSVSWYQQTPGQGLQFLFEYFSETQRNKGNFPGRFSGRQFSNSRSEMNVSTLELGDSALYLCASSLAGQGSQPQHFGDGTRLSIL.

This clonotype showed up just a few times. J is TRBJ1-6 and V is TRBV3-1; D is unclear. The CDR3 is made up of 13 amino acids. V dropped 0 bases and J dropped 10 bases, with 7 bases sitting between them. CDR1 and CDR2 (germline): LGHDT, YNNKEL (reference sequence). The CDR3 here is CASSQDGESPLHF. The CDR3 DNA follows: TGTGCCAGCAGCCAAGACGGAGAATCACCCCTCCACTTT.

This clonotype was counted many times. This chain uses TRBV28 with TRBJ2-1; possibly TRBD1 for D (6 bases). This CDR3 is 14 amino acids long. V was trimmed by 0 bases and J by 3 bases, leaving 6 bases between them. Germline lookup yields CDR1 MDHEN and CDR2 SYDVKM. The CDR3 here is CASSLWDSYNEQFF. Written as DNA, the CDR3 is TGTGCCAGCAGTTTATGGGACAGCTACAATGAGCAGTTCTTC.

The V and J genes are TRBV10-2 and TRBJ2-3; D gene unclear. The CDR3 spans 11 residues. CDR1 WSHSY and CDR2 SAAADI come from the germline V gene. Trimming left V 8 bases short and J 2 bases short, with 5 bases between. The CDR3 DNA reads TGCGCCAGCGCCAACACAGATACGCAGTATTTT. It translates to CASANTDTQYF.

This clonotype was seen repeatedly, ten times or more. This rearrangement joins TRBV6-1 to TRBJ1-1; the D gene is possibly TRBD1 (5 bases). The germline V gene has CDR1 MNHNS and CDR2 SASEGT. The CDR3 consists of 13 residues. The V gene lost 8 bases and the J gene lost 2 bases, with 12 bases spanning the gap. The CDR3 bases are TGTGCCAGCTCTAAGGGGAGAAACACTGAAGCTTTCTTT. It is translated as CASSKGRNTEAFF.

The chain couples TRBV6-1 to TRBJ1-1, with unresolved D. V was cut by 0 bases and J by 7 bases, with 15 bases left in between. Germline loops: CDR1 MNHNS, CDR2 SASEGT. The CDR3 length is 15 residues. In DNA, the CDR3 is TGTGCCAGCAGTGAAGCGCGTTTCCCGACATATGAAGCTTTCTTT. The encoded protein is CASSEARFPTYEAFF.

As regards this clonotype: A much larger clone differs by one base, so this may be a read error. The gene calls are TRBV11-1 and TRBJ2-1; D gene unclear. The CDR3 is 14 amino acids. CDR1 is SGHAT, CDR2 FQDESV, per germline (reference sequence). The ends were cut back, 4 bases at V and 11 bases at J, with 18 bases in the middle. CDR3 protein: CASSSPSLPNKQFF. In DNA form, the CDR3 reads TGTGCCAGCAGCTCACCATCCCTTCCTAATAAGCAGTTCTTC. Looking up the rest from reference TRBV11-1 and TRBJ2-1 gives the full variable domain: EAEVAQSPRYKITEKSQAVAFWCDPISGHATLYWYRQILGQGPELLVQFQDESVVDDSQLPKDRFSAERLKGVDSTLKIQPAELGDSAMYLCASSSPSLPNKQFFGPGTRLTVL.

V and J are TRBV20-1 and TRBJ1-3; the D is unclear. Germline V lookup: CDR1 DFQATT, CDR2 SNEGSKA (reference sequence). Trimming shortened V by 1 base and J by 3 bases, and 13 bases separated the two germline ends. The CDR3 has 15 residues. CDR3 in DNA: TGCAGTGCTAGAGGGCCTAGGGTGAATGGAAACACCATATATTTT. Translating it yields CSARGPRVNGNTIYF.

In this sample, this clonotype turned up a few times. The chain joins TRBV3-1 to TRBJ1-1, with D perhaps TRBD1 (5 bases). The V gene's germline CDR1 is LGHDT and CDR2 YNNKEL (reference sequence). The CDR3 is made up of 17 amino acids. V gave up 3 bases and J gave up 1 base, with 18 bases separating them. CDR3 residues: CASSHLRGKIGNTEAFF. CDR3 coding DNA: TGTGCCAGCAGCCACCTGAGGGGCAAAATTGGGAACACTGAAGCTTTCTTT.

The chain links TRBV11-2 to TRBJ2-4, with a possible D match to TRBD2 (6 bases). CDR3 size: 18 residues. V lost 3 bases and J lost 0, with 18 bases in between. CDR1 is SGHAT and CDR2 is FQNNGV in the germline V gene. The CDR3 protein is CASSFYGTQRLAKNIQYF. The CDR3 region has the DNA TGTGCCAGCAGCTTTTACGGGACTCAAAGACTAGCCAAAAACATTCAGTACTTC.

This clonotype was counted at least ten times. The chain is built from TRBV7-2 and TRBJ2-1, with 13 bases lining up with TRBD2. V lost 1 base to trimming and J lost 9 bases; unmatched junction nucleotides: 3. Germline CDR1 is SGHTA and CDR2 is FQGNSA. The CDR3 runs to 15 residues. The CDR3 loop reads CASSLGTSGGTEQFF. The CDR3, as DNA: TGTGCCAGCAGCTTAGGGACTAGCGGGGGAACTGAGCAGTTCTTC.

This clonotype has ten or more counts. J is TRBJ2-5 and V is TRBV10-3, with D perhaps TRBD1 (6 bases). Germline CDR1 reads ENHRY; CDR2 reads SYGVKD. The CDR3 extends over 13 amino acids. The V and J ends lost 3 bases and 3 bases respectively, with 8 bases between them. CDR3 coding DNA: TGTGCCATCAGTGACAGGGGAGAAGAGACCCAGTACTTC. Protein product: CAISDRGEETQYF.

This clonotype was seen repeatedly, ten times or more. The V gene is TRBV7-2, the J gene TRBJ2-3, with D unclear. Between the trimmed V and J ends, which lost 3 bases and 4 bases, there was a span of 5 bases. CDR3 size: 12 residues. Germline V lookup: CDR1 SGHTA, CDR2 FQGNSA. The CDR3 DNA sequence: TGTGCCAGCAGCTTTGGAGCAGATACGCAGTATTTT. This translates into CASSFGADTQYF.

This clonotype was found many times. This rearrangement joins TRBV20-1 to TRBJ1-1; 12 bases fit TRBD1. In germline, CDR1 is DFQATT, CDR2 SNEGSKA (reference sequence). Unmatched junction bases numbered 3, after V lost 3 bases and J lost 1 base. The length of the CDR3 is 15 residues. CDR3 coding DNA: TGCAGTGCTAGCCGGGACAGGGGGCCGAACACTGAAGCTTTCTTT. Translated, it gives CSASRDRGPNTEAFF.

This clonotype occurred a few times. This rearrangement joins TRBV18 to TRBJ2-2; 10 positions agree with TRBD2. Germline lookup yields CDR1 KGHSH and CDR2 LQKENI. CDR3 length: 17 amino acids. Trimming took 3 bases from V and 4 from J; bases not matched to a gene: 8. The CDR3 protein is CASSPQLAGASTGELFF. The CDR3 bases are TGTGCCAGCTCACCCCAGCTAGCGGGAGCCTCCACCGGGGAGCTGTTTTTT.

The sample holds many counts of this clonotype. This chain connects TRBV28 to TRBJ2-1; perhaps TRBD2 as D (5 bases). This CDR3 has 16 amino acids. Germline CDR1 and CDR2: MDHEN and SYDVKM. Trimming shortened V by 1 base and J by 0 bases, and 10 bases separated the two germline ends. The CDR3 sequence: CASSLLRVASYNEQFF. CDR3 nucleotide sequence: TGTGCCAGCAGTTTATTGAGGGTAGCCTCCTACAATGAGCAGTTCTTC.

In this sample, this clonotype turned up many times. CDR3 protein: CASSLDMGYSNQPQHF. DNA of the CDR3: TGTGCCAGCAGCTTAGATATGGGGTATAGCAATCAGCCCCAGCATTTT. The chain recombines TRBV7-8 with TRBJ1-5; D is unclear. The length of the CDR3 is 16 residues. The V end was cut by 1 base, the J end by 0 bases, with 10 bases between. Germline loops: CDR1 SGHVS, CDR2 FQNEAQ. Complete variable domain (other parts from reference TRBV7-8 and TRBJ1-5): GAGVSQSPRYKVAKRGQDVALRCDPISGHVSLFWYQQALGQGPEFLTYFQNEAQLDKSGLPSDRFFAERPEGSVSTLKIQRTQQEDSAVYLCASSLDMGYSNQPQHFGDGTRLSIL.

The rearrangement joins TRBV4-2 to TRBJ2-2; no definite D call. This CDR3 is 17 amino acids long. Trimming removed 0 bases at V and 3 bases at J, with 14 bases between. The germline V gene encodes CDR1 LGHNA and CDR2 YNFKEQ. The CDR3 loop reads CASSQDLGRADTGELFF. In DNA, the CDR3 is TGTGCCAGCAGCCAAGATCTTGGAAGGGCTGACACCGGGGAGCTGTTTTTT.

J is TRBJ2-4 and V is TRBV28, with 9 bases fitting TRBD1. Trimming took 4 bases from V and 4 from J; bases not matched to a gene: 2. The CDR3 sequence is 14 residues long. Germline V gives CDR1 MDHEN, CDR2 SYDVKM. For the CDR3, the DNA is TGTGCCAGCAGTTCCGGACAGGGGAAAAACATTCAGTACTTC. Its translation is CASSSGQGKNIQYF.

This clonotype occurred a few times. CDR3 sequence: CSVDGFRDRGSYEQYF. The DNA of the CDR3 is TGCAGCGTTGACGGGTTCCGGGACAGGGGGAGCTACGAGCAGTACTTC. The rearrangement joins TRBV29-1 to TRBJ2-7; 11 bases match TRBD1. The CDR3 runs to 16 residues. J gave up 3 bases and V 3 bases, and 10 bases lay outside the gene matches. Germline values: CDR1 SQVTM, CDR2 ANQGSEA.

The V gene is TRBV7-2, the J gene TRBJ2-2, with 9 bases fitting TRBD2. CDR1 is SGHTA and CDR2 is FQGNSA in the germline V gene. Germline trimming cut 1 base from V and 4 bases from J; bases unmatched to any gene: 4. This CDR3 comprises 16 residues. This chain's CDR3 is CASSLVAGGRTGELFF. Written as DNA, the CDR3 is TGTGCCAGCAGCTTAGTTGCGGGAGGGCGCACCGGGGAGCTGTTTTTT.

The chain links TRBV10-3 to TRBJ2-7, with D unclear. Germline V gene sequence: CDR1 ENHRY, CDR2 SYGVKD. V lost 3 bases and J 1 base, leaving 4 bases between the germline ends. CDR3 size: 12 residues. The CDR3: CAISDNSYEQYF. CDR3 sequence (DNA): TGTGCCATCAGTGACAATTCCTACGAGCAGTACTTC.

In this sample, this clonotype turned up a few times. The chain carries TRBV24-1 and TRBJ2-1; the D gene could be TRBD1 or TRBD2 (6 bases each). V lost 5 bases and J lost 8, with 21 bases in between. The CDR3 has 16 residues. From germline, CDR1 is KGHDR and CDR2 SFDVKD. The CDR3 DNA reads as TGTGCCACCAGTGCCTCCTCGGGCAGGGGCGGGGATGAGCAGTTCTTC. Protein: CATSASSGRGGDEQFF.

This chain joins TRBV11-2 and TRBJ1-1; 7 nucleotides line up with TRBD1. The V and J ends lost 5 bases and 5 bases, in that order; junction bases with no gene match: 29. The CDR3 length is 21 residues. The V gene's germline CDR1 is SGHAT and CDR2 FQNNGV. In DNA form, the CDR3 reads TGTGCCAGCAGCCCAAAACCCTCCGCGGGACAGCTCATTTTCGGAGGGACTGAAGCTTTCTTT. Residues: CASSPKPSAGQLIFGGTEAFF.

This clonotype was seen many times. V gene TRBV28 combines with J gene TRBJ1-3; D gene unclear. Germline-derived CDR1 and CDR2 are MDHEN and SYDVKM. This CDR3 spans 14 amino acids. The germline V and J ends were trimmed by 9 bases and 2 bases, with 14 bases remaining between them. In DNA, the CDR3 is TGTGCCAGTGGGCAAATCCTCACTGGAAACACCATATATTTT. The encoded protein is CASGQILTGNTIYF.

This clonotype was counted only a few times. It is unclear where the CDR3 begins or ends on the DNA, so no DNA is shown, and the CDR3 is as TCRdb lists it. V gene TRBV9 combines with J gene TRBJ2-7; the tabulated D call, TRBD2, remains unverified against the DNA. The CDR3 comprises 13 residues, both ends counted. Germline assignment: CDR1 SGDLS and CDR2 YYNGEE. CDR3 amino acids: CASSVFGSGTLYF.

This chain links TRBV20-1 with TRBJ1-2; 7 bases align to TRBD1. This CDR3 spans 12 amino acids. CDR1 is DFQATT, CDR2 SNEGSKA, per germline (reference sequence). Losses at the gene ends were 2 bases for V and 6 bases for J; bases not matched to a gene: 3. The CDR3 coding sequence is TGCAGTGCTAGAAGGGGGCATGATGGCTACACCTTC. Translated: CSARRGHDGYTF.